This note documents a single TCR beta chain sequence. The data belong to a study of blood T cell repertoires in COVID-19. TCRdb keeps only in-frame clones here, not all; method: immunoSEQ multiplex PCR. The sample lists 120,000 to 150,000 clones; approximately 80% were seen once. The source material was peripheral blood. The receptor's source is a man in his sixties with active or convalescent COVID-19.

This CDR3 reads CASSQDSIAPLHF. The DNA of the CDR3 is TGCGCCAGCAGCCAAGATAGTATAGCACCCCTCCACTTT. The chain couples TRBV4-3 to TRBJ1-6, with D hard to call. The CDR3 is 13 residues long. V gave up 0 bases and J gave up 11 bases, with 8 bases separating them. Germline V CDR1 and CDR2: LGHNA, YSLEER.